The subject of this entry is one T cell receptor (beta chain). Its antigen is unidentified. Sequencing was performed with immunoSEQ multiplex PCR; in TCRdb, only in-frame clones are kept and a portion is missing. The sample holds roughly 34,000 clones, more than 85% seen once. The data were taken from a study of neoadjuvant nivolumab and ipilimumab in lung cancer. Overall study context: The combination arm added day-1 ipilimumab 1 mg/kg to nivolumab 3 mg/kg on days 1, 15, 29.

Study-wide results and limits: Only a small number of samples underwent TCR sequencing. Compared with tumor-adjacent uninvolved lung, resected tumors showed greater richness and clonality. Higher pretherapy blood TCR richness went with higher resected-tumor richness.

This CDR3 is 14 amino acids long. Germline CDR1 MNHNS, CDR2 SASEGT. V shed 9 bases, J shed 5 bases, and the junction held 9 bases outside the gene matches. The chain joins TRBV6-1 to TRBJ1-5; 8 bases are a match to TRBD1. The TCR comes from an adult with non-small cell lung cancer. The input for sequencing was peripheral blood, taken after neoadjuvant nivolumab, alone or with ipilimumab, at or shortly before surgery. CDR3 sequence: CASAGTGKYQPQHF. The CDR3 DNA follows: TGTGCCAGTGCCGGGACAGGTAAATATCAGCCCCAGCATTTT.